This T cell receptor beta chain was profiled in a study of blood T cell repertoires in COVID-19. The assay was immunoSEQ multiplex PCR, and TCRdb's table has in-frame clones only and misses some. The table includes more than 200,000 clones, about 88% detected once. Symptom resolution, clearance, or two negative PCRs marked the recovered donors of Cohort 3. Per germline, CDR1 SGHVS and CDR2 FNYEAQ. The V gene lost 2 bases and the J gene lost 0 bases, with 8 bases spanning the gap. This CDR3 comprises 15 residues. This rearrangement joins TRBV7-6 to TRBJ2-1; unclear D gene. The sample was PBMCs or T cells enriched from blood (not recorded which). The TCR originated in a woman aged 45-60 years who had recovered from COVID-19. The CDR3 DNA follows: TGTGCCAGCAGCTTATCATGGAGCTCCTACAATGAGCAGTTCTTC. Its translation: CASSLSWSSYNEQFF.